Detailed here is one TCR beta chain. This sample stems from a study of control samples from healthy donors and cancer patients. The method was immunoSEQ multiplex PCR; TCRdb's version includes in-frame clones alone and lacks a portion of them. Of about 180,000 clones in the sample, 85% to 90% were seen once. CDR3 length: 13 residues. V lost 7 bases and J 5 bases, leaving 14 bases between the germline ends. Germline CDR1 and CDR2: SGHDN and FVKESK. This TCR was recovered from a woman in her forties or fifties in good health. The chain combines TRBV14 with TRBJ2-5, with D possibly TRBD1 on 5 matching bases. The sample taken for sequencing was blood. Here the CDR3 reads CASNRQGRETQYF. In DNA form, the CDR3 reads TGTGCCAGCAACCGGCAGGGAAGGGAGACCCAGTACTTC.